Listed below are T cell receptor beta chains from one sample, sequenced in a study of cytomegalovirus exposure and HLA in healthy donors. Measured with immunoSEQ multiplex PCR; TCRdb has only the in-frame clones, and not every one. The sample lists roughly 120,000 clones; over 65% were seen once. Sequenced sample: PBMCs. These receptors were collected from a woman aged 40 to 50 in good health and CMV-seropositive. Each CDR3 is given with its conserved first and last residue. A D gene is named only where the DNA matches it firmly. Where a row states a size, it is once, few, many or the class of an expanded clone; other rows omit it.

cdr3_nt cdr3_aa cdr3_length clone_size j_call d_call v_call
TGTGCCAGGGGGGGAGGGAACGATGAAAAACTGTTTTTT CARGGGNDEKLFF 13 NA TRBJ1-4 NA TRBV2
TGTGCCAGCAAGCTAACTGGACAGTATGGCTACACCTTC CASKLTGQYGYTF 13 few TRBJ1-2 NA TRBV6-5
TGTGCCAGCAGCTCAGGACTAGCGGGGGGCCCGTGGGATGAGCAGTTCTTC CASSSGLAGGPWDEQFF 17 NA TRBJ2-1 TRBD2 TRBV5-6
TGCGCCAGCAGCTTTACAGGGGCGAGCTATGGCTACACCTTC CASSFTGASYGYTF 14 NA TRBJ1-2 TRBD1 TRBV5-1
TGTGCCAGCAGTGAGAACAGCCAGGGGAACATTCAGTACTTC CASSENSQGNIQYF 14 NA TRBJ2-4 NA TRBV25-1
TGTGCTAGTGGTTTTAGGACAGGGGAGAATTGGGTCTCACCCCTCCACTTT CASGFRTGENWVSPLHF 17 NA TRBJ1-6 TRBD1 TRBV12-5
TGTGCCAGTAGTCAAAGACAGGGTCGGATGGATTCACCCCTCCACTTT CASSQRQGRMDSPLHF 16 NA TRBJ1-6 TRBD1 TRBV19
TGTGCCAGCAGTTACCGGAATACAGGGTCTGGAGGCTACACCTTC CASSYRNTGSGGYTF 15 NA TRBJ1-2 NA TRBV6-5
TGTGCCAGCAATTTTTGGGGCCCGACTAGCGGGCCCGCAGATACGCAGTATTTT CASNFWGPTSGPADTQYF 18 NA TRBJ2-3 TRBD2 TRBV27
TGTGCCACCTCGGAAAGGACAAACACTGAAGCTTTCTTT CATSERTNTEAFF 13 once TRBJ1-1 NA TRBV7-9
TGCGCCAGCAGCCAAGAACGCGGGAGGGTTAGCAATGAGCAGTTCTTC CASSQERGRVSNEQFF 16 NA TRBJ2-1 TRBD2 TRBV4-3
TGCAGCGGAAAGCGGGACTCCAACTCCGAGCAGTACTTC CSGKRDSNSEQYF 13 NA TRBJ2-7 TRBD2 TRBV29-1
TGTGCCAGCAGCAAAGGGAACAGCTATTCACCCCTCCACTTT CASSKGNSYSPLHF 14 NA TRBJ1-6 NA TRBV21-1
TGCGCCAGCAGCCTACAAGGGGGGAACACTGAAGCTTTCTTT CASSLQGGNTEAFF 14 few TRBJ1-1 NA TRBV4-1
TGTGCCAGCAGCTGGGCGCGGGGTAGCATATCCTACGAGCAGTACTTC CASSWARGSISYEQYF 16 NA TRBJ2-7 NA TRBV5-6
TGTGCCATCAGGGCGACTAGCGGGAGGGCGAGCACCGGGGAGCTGTTTTTT CAIRATSGRASTGELFF 17 NA TRBJ2-2 TRBD2 TRBV10-3
TGCGCCAGCAGTGAGTCGAAGGGACTAGCGGGTGGGGAGCAGTACTTC CASSESKGLAGGEQYF 16 once TRBJ2-7 TRBD2 TRBV10-2
TGTGCCAGCAGCGTAGTAGCGGATAGCACAGATACGCAGTATTTT CASSVVADSTDTQYF 15 NA TRBJ2-3 NA TRBV9
TGTGCCAGCAGCCAGCAGTATAATTCACCCCTCCACTTT CASSQQYNSPLHF 13 NA TRBJ1-6 NA TRBV14
TGTGCCAGTAGTATTGTACTAGCGGGAGGGCCCGGGGAGCTGTTTTTT CASSIVLAGGPGELFF 16 NA TRBJ2-2 TRBD2 TRBV19
TGTGCCAGCAGTTCCGACAGGGGCTTCGCTAGCACTGAAGCTTTCTTT CASSSDRGFASTEAFF 16 NA TRBJ1-1 TRBD1 TRBV6-5
TGTGCCAGCAGCCGTAGCGGGGGGCACAATGAGCAGTTCTTC CASSRSGGHNEQFF 14 NA TRBJ2-1 TRBD2 TRBV7-2
TGCGCCAGCAGCCCGCTAGCGGGGGGGCGGGAGACCCAGTACTTC CASSPLAGGRETQYF 15 NA TRBJ2-5 TRBD2 TRBV5-1
TGTGCCAGCAGTGAAGTGGGACAGGGCAGGGGCTCAGATACGCAGTATTTT CASSEVGQGRGSDTQYF 17 NA TRBJ2-3 TRBD1 TRBV6-1
TGTGCTAGCAGCCGGGACAGCCAAGAGACCCAGTACTTC CASSRDSQETQYF 13 NA TRBJ2-5 TRBD1 TRBV7-7
TGTGCCAGCAGCAGGACAGGGATGACTGAAGCTTTCTTT CASSRTGMTEAFF 13 once TRBJ1-1 TRBD1 TRBV5-6
TGTGCCAGCAGTCCCCAGCGGGACTCCTACAATGAGCAGTTCTTC CASSPQRDSYNEQFF 15 NA TRBJ2-1 TRBD2 TRBV27
TGTGCCAGCAGCTTAGGGGACAGGGGGTTGGGGACCCAGTACTTC CASSLGDRGLGTQYF 15 NA TRBJ2-5 TRBD1 TRBV5-6
TGTGCCAGCAGCCAAGGGAGACGACAGGGAGACTATGGCTACACCTTC CASSQGRRQGDYGYTF 16 NA TRBJ1-2 TRBD1 TRBV14
TGCGCCAGCAGCCAAGATCGTCGGGAGACCTTCGGGGGCGAGCAGTACTTC CASSQDRRETFGGEQYF 17 NA TRBJ2-7 NA TRBV4-3
TGTGCCAGCAACAATCCGGGGAGTGCAACTAATGAAAAACTGTTTTTT CASNNPGSATNEKLFF 16 NA TRBJ1-4 NA TRBV7-9
TGTGCCAGCAGCTACCAAAGCGACAGGGCTGGGGCCAACGTCCTGACTTTC CASSYQSDRAGANVLTF 17 NA TRBJ2-6 TRBD1 TRBV9
TGTGCCAGCAGCCGTACTTTCTCGGGGGTGAGCTCCTACGAGCAGTACTTC CASSRTFSGVSSYEQYF 17 NA TRBJ2-7 NA TRBV7-8
TGTGCCAGCAGCGCCTTCTGGGGGGGCTCCTATAATTCACCCCTCCACTTT CASSAFWGGSYNSPLHF 17 once TRBJ1-6 NA TRBV7-8
TGTGCCAGCAGTGAACTTAACAGCCTTAACTATGGCTACACCTTC CASSELNSLNYGYTF 15 NA TRBJ1-2 NA TRBV6-1
TGTGCCACCAGCAGAGATCAAGAGGAGACCCAGTACTTC CATSRDQEETQYF 13 NA TRBJ2-5 NA TRBV15
TGTGCCAGCAGCTTGCAGGGGGCGTCTTCTGGCTACACCTTC CASSLQGASSGYTF 14 few TRBJ1-2 TRBD1 TRBV5-4
TGTGCCAGCAGCTTGCCTAGCCCCCGGGAGACCCAGTACTTC CASSLPSPRETQYF 14 NA TRBJ2-5 NA TRBV5-6
TGTGCCAGCAGCTTAGACGGCGGGACCACAGATACGCAGTATTTT CASSLDGGTTDTQYF 15 few TRBJ2-3 NA TRBV7-8
TGTGCCAGCAGCTTGGAGACAGGGGGCGCCGAAGAAAAACTGTTTTTT CASSLETGGAEEKLFF 16 NA TRBJ1-4 TRBD1 TRBV5-6
TGCGCCAGCAGCCAGGATCACAGGGGTTTCAAGCCCCAGCATTTT CASSQDHRGFKPQHF 15 NA TRBJ1-5 TRBD1 TRBV4-1
TGCGCCAGCAGCCAAGAGTATCCGAGCGGAGACACCGGGGAGCTGTTTTTT CASSQEYPSGDTGELFF 17 NA TRBJ2-2 NA TRBV4-3
TGTGCCAGCTCACCCGACAGGTCCTACGAGCAGTACTTC CASSPDRSYEQYF 13 NA TRBJ2-7 NA TRBV18
TGCGCCAGCAGCCCAGGACAGGGTGAAGAGACCCAGTACTTC CASSPGQGEETQYF 14 NA TRBJ2-5 TRBD1 TRBV5-1
TGCAGCGTTGAGGACAGGTTTTCCAAAAACATTCAGTACTTC CSVEDRFSKNIQYF 14 NA TRBJ2-4 TRBD1 TRBV29-1
TGTGCCAGCAGCTTGGATTTCTCGCTAGTTTGGTACCAAGAGACCCAGTACTTC CASSLDFSLVWYQETQYF 18 NA TRBJ2-5 NA TRBV5-6
TGTGCCAGCTCACCACAGGGGGCGGTTAGCAATCAGCCCCAGCATTTT CASSPQGAVSNQPQHF 16 NA TRBJ1-5 TRBD1 TRBV18
TGTGCCAGCAGACGCATACTAGCGGGAGCCTACGAGCAGTACTTC CASRRILAGAYEQYF 15 NA TRBJ2-7 TRBD2 TRBV6-5
TGTGCCAGCAGCTCTGGGCAGCCCTACGAGCAGTACTTC CASSSGQPYEQYF 13 NA TRBJ2-7 NA TRBV11-2